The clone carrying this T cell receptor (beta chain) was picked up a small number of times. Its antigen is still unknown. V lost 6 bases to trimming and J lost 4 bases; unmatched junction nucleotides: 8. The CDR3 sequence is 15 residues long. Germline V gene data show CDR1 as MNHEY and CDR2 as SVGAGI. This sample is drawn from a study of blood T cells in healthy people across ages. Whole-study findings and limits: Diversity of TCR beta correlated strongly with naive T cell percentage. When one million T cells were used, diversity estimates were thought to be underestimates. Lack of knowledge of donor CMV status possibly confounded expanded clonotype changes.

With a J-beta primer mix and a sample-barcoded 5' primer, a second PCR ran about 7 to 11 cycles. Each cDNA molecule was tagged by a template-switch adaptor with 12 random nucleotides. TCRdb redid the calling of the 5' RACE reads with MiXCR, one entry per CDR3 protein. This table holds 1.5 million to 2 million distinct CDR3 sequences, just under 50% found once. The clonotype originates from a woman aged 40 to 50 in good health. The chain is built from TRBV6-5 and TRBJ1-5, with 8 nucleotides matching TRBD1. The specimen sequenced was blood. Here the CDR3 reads CASRVDRGENQPQHF. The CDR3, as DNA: TGTGCCAGCAGAGTCGACAGGGGTGAGAATCAGCCCCAGCATTTT.